Listed below are T cell receptor beta chains from one sample, sequenced in a study of CD8+ T cells in alopecia areata. Using immunoSEQ multiplex PCR, the repertoire was profiled, and TCRdb retains in-frame clones only, with some absent. This table has approximately 180,000 clones, approximately 53% appearing once. The material sequenced was CD8+ T cells sorted from blood, taken at week 24, from a patient treated with tofacitinib. Every receptor here comes from a human donor with alopecia areata. The CDR3 runs from the conserved cysteine through the conserved F or W. Fields, in order: clone size, J gene, D gene, V gene, CDR3 protein, CDR3 DNA. D genes are given only for firm matches. Clone size is shown for a subset of rows, as once, few, many or a class of expanded clone.

NA	TRBJ2-7	TRBD1	TRBV10-2	CASSVGMGQYEQYF	TGCGCCAGCAGTGTTGGCATGGGACAGTACGAGCAGTACTTC
few	TRBJ2-1	NA	TRBV6-4	CASSPDESSYNEQFF	TGTGCCAGCAGTCCAGATGAAAGCTCCTACAATGAGCAGTTCTTC
once	TRBJ1-3	NA	TRBV30	CAWSYSTGNTIYF	TGTGCCTGGAGTTACAGCACTGGAAACACCATATATTTT
NA	TRBJ1-1	TRBD1	TRBV18	CASSPKLGQANTEAFF	TGTGCCAGCTCACCGAAGCTGGGACAGGCGAACACTGAAGCTTTCTTT
NA	TRBJ2-1	NA	TRBV13	CATNNGPNNEQFF	TGTGCCACGAACAACGGGCCGAACAATGAGCAGTTCTTC
NA	TRBJ1-2	NA	TRBV18	CASSPTGPYGYTF	TGTGCCAGCTCACCAACCGGCCCCTATGGCTACACCTTC
NA	TRBJ2-7	NA	TRBV29-1	CSAVGDGTYEQYF	TGCAGCGCCGTGGGAGACGGCACCTACGAGCAGTACTTC
few	TRBJ2-6	NA	TRBV6-1	CASSERGQPGANVLTF	TGTGCCAGCAGTGAGCGGGGACAGCCTGGGGCCAACGTCCTGACTTTC
NA	TRBJ2-1	NA	TRBV27	CASSLSGAGEQFF	TGTGCCAGCAGTTTATCGGGGGCCGGTGAGCAGTTCTTC
NA	TRBJ1-2	TRBD1	TRBV5-1	CASSSATQGAAYGYTF	TGCGCCAGCAGCTCGGCGACACAGGGGGCTGCCTATGGCTACACCTTC
NA	TRBJ2-5	TRBD1	TRBV5-1	CASNLGQVLQETQYF	TGCGCCAGCAATCTTGGACAGGTTCTTCAAGAGACCCAGTACTTC
few	TRBJ2-7	TRBD1	TRBV30	CAWSTGQGTYEQYF	TGTGCCTGGAGTACAGGACAGGGGACTTACGAGCAGTACTTC
few	TRBJ2-3	NA	TRBV29-1	CSVEPWGPGLDTQYF	TGCAGCGTTGAACCTTGGGGACCGGGGCTCGATACGCAGTATTTT
NA	TRBJ1-2	TRBD1	TRBV19	CASRGGNYGYTF	TGTGCCAGCAGGGGGGGGAACTATGGCTACACCTTC
few	TRBJ2-1	NA	TRBV29-1	CSVVQYNEQFF	TGCAGCGTTGTACAGTACAATGAGCAGTTCTTC
NA	TRBJ1-5	TRBD1	TRBV6-5	CASTKSDRGNQPQHF	TGTGCCAGCACCAAATCCGACAGGGGTAATCAGCCCCAGCATTTT
few	TRBJ1-2	NA	TRBV7-9	CASSDVGAGANYGYTF	TGTGCCAGCAGCGACGTCGGGGCGGGGGCTAACTATGGCTACACCTTC
NA	TRBJ2-2	NA	TRBV2	CASSNVGTGELFF	TGTGCCAGCAGTAACGTCGGCACCGGGGAGCTGTTTTTT
few	TRBJ2-7	TRBD1	TRBV29-1	CSAISTGNYEQYF	TGCAGCGCCATCTCGACAGGGAACTACGAGCAGTACTTC
NA	TRBJ1-5	TRBD1	TRBV10-3	CAISKTGGEGNQPQHF	TGTGCCATCAGTAAAACAGGGGGCGAGGGCAATCAGCCCCAGCATTTT
NA	TRBJ2-5	TRBD2	TRBV15	CATSSRTSWGEQYF	TGTGCCACCAGCTCCCGGACTAGCTGGGGTGAGCAGTACTTC
NA	TRBJ2-3	NA	TRBV30	CAWIADTQYF	TGTGCCTGGATAGCCGATACGCAGTATTTT
few	TRBJ1-2	NA	TRBV29-1	CSVETEPGGYTF	TGCAGCGTTGAAACGGAACCGGGGGGCTACACCTTC
once	TRBJ1-2	TRBD1	TRBV27	CASSLLPGTGVSYGYTF	TGTGCCAGCAGTCTACTCCCCGGGACAGGGGTATCATATGGCTACACCTTC
NA	TRBJ1-5	NA	TRBV15	CATSRDLGAGQINQPQHF	TGTGCCACCAGCAGAGATCTTGGGGCCGGACAGATCAATCAGCCCCAGCATTTT
few	TRBJ1-4	TRBD1	TRBV5-6	CASSGQETNEKLFF	TGTGCCAGCAGCGGACAGGAAACTAATGAAAAACTGTTTTTT
few	TRBJ2-3	TRBD2	TRBV2	CASSDLSGGADTQYF	TGTGCCAGCAGTGACTTAAGCGGGGGGGCAGATACGCAGTATTTT
few	TRBJ2-7	NA	TRBV7-3	CASSQEHGTENYEQYF	TGCGCCAGCAGCCAAGAACATGGGACGGAAAACTACGAGCAGTACTTC
NA	TRBJ1-1	NA	TRBV2	CASSEVWVENTEAFF	TGTGCCAGCAGTGAAGTCTGGGTGGAGAACACTGAAGCTTTCTTT
once	TRBJ2-3	NA	TRBV2	CASSVGGRPSTDTQYF	TGTGCCAGCAGTGTAGGGGGACGGCCAAGCACAGATACGCAGTATTTT
NA	TRBJ2-3	NA	TRBV4-3	CASSLRARGTDTQYF	TGCGCCAGCAGCCTCCGGGCCAGAGGGACAGATACGCAGTATTTT
NA	TRBJ2-7	NA	TRBV2	CASRSRQVVHEQYF	TGTGCCAGCAGATCAAGACAGGTCGTGCACGAGCAGTACTTC
NA	TRBJ2-7	TRBD1	TRBV30	CAWSAGTGAAYEQYF	TGTGCCTGGAGTGCAGGGACAGGGGCGGCCTACGAGCAGTACTTC
few	TRBJ2-4	NA	TRBV7-2	CASTDSNIQYF	TGTGCCAGCACCGATTCAAACATTCAGTACTTC
NA	TRBJ2-3	NA	TRBV27	CASSFPGTDTQYF	TGTGCCAGCAGTTTCCCCGGGACAGATACGCAGTATTTT
NA	TRBJ2-7	TRBD1	TRBV5-4	CASSPPGTGGVEQYF	TGTGCCAGCAGCCCCCCCGGGACAGGGGGCGTCGAGCAGTACTTC
NA	TRBJ1-1	NA	TRBV6-5	CASSYGGISSEAFF	TGTGCCAGCAGTTACGGGGGTATAAGCTCTGAAGCTTTCTTT
few	TRBJ1-2	NA	TRBV7-6	CASSPRGDASYGYTF	TGTGCCAGCAGCCCGCGAGGGGACGCAAGCTATGGCTACACCTTC
NA	TRBJ2-7	NA	TRBV2	CASMRQPSSYEQYF	TGTGCCAGCATGAGACAACCGAGCTCCTACGAGCAGTACTTC
NA	TRBJ2-7	NA	TRBV5-1	CASSLERGHVAYEQYF	TGCGCCAGCAGCTTGGAACGCGGGCACGTTGCCTACGAGCAGTACTTC
NA	TRBJ1-2	NA	TRBV29-1	CSVVKENYGYTF	TGCAGCGTTGTTAAAGAGAACTATGGCTACACCTTC
NA	TRBJ2-7	NA	TRBV5-6	CASSSAMGANEQYF	TGTGCCAGCAGCTCGGCTATGGGTGCCAACGAGCAGTACTTC
few	TRBJ2-6	TRBD2	TRBV29-1	CSVELAGGSSGANVLTF	TGCAGCGTTGAGCTAGCGGGGGGTAGCTCTGGGGCCAACGTCCTGACTTTC
NA	TRBJ1-2	TRBD1	TRBV29-1	CSVAGTGEFYYGYTF	TGCAGCGTTGCCGGGACAGGGGAGTTCTACTATGGCTACACCTTC
few	TRBJ2-2	TRBD1	TRBV7-9	CASSLTGQVNTGELFF	TGTGCCAGCAGCTTAACTGGACAGGTGAACACCGGGGAGCTGTTTTTT
NA	TRBJ2-5	TRBD1	TRBV29-1	CSGQGQETQYF	TGCAGCGGACAGGGACAGGAGACCCAGTACTTC
NA	TRBJ2-7	NA	TRBV7-2	CASSFQGYEQYF	TGTGCCAGCAGCTTTCAGGGCTACGAGCAGTACTTC
few	TRBJ2-3	NA	TRBV27	CASSLLGTDTQYF	TGTGCCAGCAGTTTATTAGGGACAGATACGCAGTATTTT
NA	TRBJ2-3	TRBD2	TRBV30	CASLWGGSTDTQYF	TGTGCCTCGCTTTGGGGGGGAAGCACAGATACGCAGTATTTT
NA	TRBJ2-2	TRBD1	TRBV9	CASSPDRGLIGELFF	TGTGCCAGCTCCCCGGACAGGGGACTAATCGGGGAGCTGTTTTTT
NA	TRBJ1-1	NA	TRBV27	CASSLGQNTEAFF	TGTGCCAGCAGTTTAGGACAGAACACTGAAGCTTTCTTT
NA	TRBJ2-1	TRBD2	TRBV2	CASSPIRAGGYNEQFF	TGTGCCAGCAGTCCCATTAGAGCGGGGGGGTACAATGAGCAGTTCTTC
NA	TRBJ2-3	TRBD1	TRBV11-2	CASSSGQSTDTQYF	TGTGCCAGCAGCTCGGGACAGAGCACAGATACGCAGTATTTT